This TCR beta chain was sequenced during a study of technical replicates of blood from several donors. Measured with immunoSEQ multiplex PCR; TCRdb has only the in-frame clones, and not every one. There are around 97,000 clones in the sample; roughly 95% occur only once, and approximately 0.37% lies in the top ten. CDR3 length: 12 amino acids. CDR1 and CDR2 from the germline V gene are MDHEN and SYDVKM. With 5 bases clipped from V and 9 bases from J, the junction kept 6 bases outside the gene matches. Material: T cells isolated from PBMCs. This clonotype originated in a human donor in good health. The chain employs TRBV28 and TRBJ2-7; TRBD1 aligns across 8 bases. This CDR3 is CASSEGQVRQYF. CDR3 sequence (DNA): TGTGCCAGCAGTGAGGGACAGGTCAGGCAGTACTTC.